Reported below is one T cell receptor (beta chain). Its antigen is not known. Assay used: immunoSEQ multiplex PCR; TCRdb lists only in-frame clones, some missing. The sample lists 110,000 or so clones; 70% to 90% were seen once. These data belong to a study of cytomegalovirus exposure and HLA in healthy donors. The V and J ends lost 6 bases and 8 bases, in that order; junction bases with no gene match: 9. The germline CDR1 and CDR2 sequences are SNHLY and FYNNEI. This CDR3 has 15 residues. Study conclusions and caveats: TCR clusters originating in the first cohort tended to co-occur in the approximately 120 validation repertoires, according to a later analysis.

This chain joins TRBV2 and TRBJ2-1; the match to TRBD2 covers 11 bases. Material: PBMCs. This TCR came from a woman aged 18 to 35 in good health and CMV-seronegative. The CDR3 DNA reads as TGTGCCAGCAGCATACTAGCGGGGGTAGCATATGAGCAGTTCTTC. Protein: CASSILAGVAYEQFF.